Given below is one T cell receptor beta chain in context. This sample is drawn from a study of blood T cell repertoires in COVID-19. About the research overall: PBMCs, B-cell-depleted T cells, or T cells were the source of the cDNA or gDNA that made up the material.

Per the original data handling: Estimated nucleated cell counts came from reference gene primer amplification. The assay was immunoSEQ multiplex PCR, and TCRdb's table has in-frame clones only and misses some. The DNA gave D and trimming, while V, J and clone size come from that table. The sample includes 140,000 to 150,000 clones, about 87% seen only once; the top ten take roughly 2.5%. V lost 4 bases to trimming and J lost 2 bases, with 10 bases between them. Germline values: CDR1 SGHNT, CDR2 YENEEA. This CDR3 is built from 14 residues. One Seattle source followed patients from active infection through their disease course.

The receptor was derived from a human donor with COVID-19, enrolled during active disease. The donor label of this sample is uncertain. Specimen: peripheral blood. The chain carries TRBV11-3 and TRBJ2-3, with a weak D call TRBD2 (6 bases). CDR3: CASSSGLNTDTQYF. CDR3 sequence (DNA): TGTGCCAGCAGCTCGGGACTTAACACAGATACGCAGTATTTT. Full variable domain (remainder filled in from reference TRBV11-3 and TRBJ2-3): EAGVVQSPRYKIIEKKQPVAFWCNPISGHNTLYWYLQNLGQGPELLIRYENEEAVDDSQLPKDRFSAERLKGVDSTLKIQPAELGDSAVYLCASSSGLNTDTQYFGPGTRLTVL.